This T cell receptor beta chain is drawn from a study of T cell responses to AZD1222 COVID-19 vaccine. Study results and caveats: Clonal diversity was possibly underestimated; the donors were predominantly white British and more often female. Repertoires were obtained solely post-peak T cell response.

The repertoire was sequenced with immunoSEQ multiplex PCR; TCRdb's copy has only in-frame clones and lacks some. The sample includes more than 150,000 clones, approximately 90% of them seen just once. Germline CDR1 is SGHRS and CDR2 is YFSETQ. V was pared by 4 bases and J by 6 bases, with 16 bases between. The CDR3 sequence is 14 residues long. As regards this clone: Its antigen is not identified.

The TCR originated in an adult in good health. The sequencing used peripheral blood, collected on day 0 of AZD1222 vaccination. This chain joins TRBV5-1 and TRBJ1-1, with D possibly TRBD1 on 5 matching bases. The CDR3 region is CASSKAGSGAEAFF. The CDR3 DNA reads TGCGCCAGCAGCAAAGCAGGGAGCGGGGCTGAAGCTTTCTTT.